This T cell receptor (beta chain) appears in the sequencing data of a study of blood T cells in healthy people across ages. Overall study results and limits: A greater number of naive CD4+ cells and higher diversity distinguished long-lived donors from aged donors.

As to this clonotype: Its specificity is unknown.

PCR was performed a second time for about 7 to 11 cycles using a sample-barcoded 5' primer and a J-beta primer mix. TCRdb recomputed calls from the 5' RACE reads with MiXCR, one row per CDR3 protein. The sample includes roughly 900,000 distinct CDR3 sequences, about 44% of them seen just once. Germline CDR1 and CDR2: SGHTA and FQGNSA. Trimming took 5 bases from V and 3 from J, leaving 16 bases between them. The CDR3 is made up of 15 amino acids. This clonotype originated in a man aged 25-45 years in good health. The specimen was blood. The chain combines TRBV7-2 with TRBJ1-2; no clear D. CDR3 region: CASSPPGSSDYGYTF. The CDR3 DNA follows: TGTGCCAGCAGCCCGCCGGGGTCCTCGGACTATGGCTACACCTTC. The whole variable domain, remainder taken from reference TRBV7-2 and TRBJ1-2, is GAGVSQSPSNKVTEKGKDVELRCDPISGHTALYWYRQSLGQGLEFLIYFQGNSAPDKSGLPSDRFSAERTGGSVSTLTIQRTQQEDSAVYLCASSPPGSSDYGYTFGSGTRLTVV.